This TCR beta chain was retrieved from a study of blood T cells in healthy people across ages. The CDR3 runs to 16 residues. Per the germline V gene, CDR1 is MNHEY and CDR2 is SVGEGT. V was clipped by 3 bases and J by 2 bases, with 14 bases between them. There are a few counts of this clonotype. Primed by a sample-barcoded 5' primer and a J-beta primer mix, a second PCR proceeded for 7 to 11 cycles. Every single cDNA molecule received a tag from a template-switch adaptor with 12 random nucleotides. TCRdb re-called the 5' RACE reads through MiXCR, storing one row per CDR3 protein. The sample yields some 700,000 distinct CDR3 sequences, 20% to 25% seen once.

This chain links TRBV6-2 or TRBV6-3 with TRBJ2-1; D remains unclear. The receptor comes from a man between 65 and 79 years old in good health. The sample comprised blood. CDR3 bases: TGTGCCAGCAGTTATTTGGACGGGCAGACCTACAATGAGCAGTTCTTC. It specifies CASSYLDGQTYNEQFF.